This T cell receptor beta chain was sequenced for a study of T cells in Graves' hyperthyroidism and ophthalmopathy. Points on this clonotype: Its antigen is as yet unknown.

The study defined stable Graves' hyperthyroidism as no ophthalmopathy progression within 18 months. Participants, patients aged 18 to 65, had newly diagnosed hyperthyroidism with a duration under 2 months. Source material for PBMCs was over 7.5 ml fresh peripheral blood. TCR beta CDR3 sequences were amplified from RNA transcripts. In the first-round RT-PCR of the TCR CDR3, the HTBI primer set was used. TCRdb independently ran MiXCR on the multiplex PCR reads; one entry per CDR3 protein. Seen here are about 400,000 distinct CDR3 sequences, 15% to 18% observed once, and the top ten hold around 14%. Per the germline V gene, CDR1 is SGHAT and CDR2 is FQNNGV. This CDR3 contains 11 residues. V lost 6 bases and J 11 bases, leaving 13 bases between the germline ends. Overall study findings and caveats: Peripheral blood also featured most of the thyroid clonotypes expanded above 0.001.

The specimen was blood. This chain links TRBV11-2 with TRBJ1-1, with D maybe TRBD1 (5 bases). The TCR was taken from a woman in her late teens or twenties with Graves' hyperthyroidism. In nucleotides, the CDR3 is TGTGCCAGCAGGAGAGGGGCGGGGGCTTTCTTT. Translating gives CASRRGAGAFF. Full variable domain (rest looked up from reference TRBV11-2 and TRBJ1-1): EAGVAQSPRYKIIEKRQSVAFWCNPISGHATLYWYQQILGQGPKLLIQFQNNGVVDDSQLPKDRFSAERLKGVDSTLKIQPAKLEDSAVYLCASRRGAGAFFGQGTRLTVV.